The TCR beta chain described here comes from a study of blood T cell repertoires in COVID-19. As for the study in general: Some COVID-19 samples were acute and others convalescent; all came from the United States, Italy and Spain.

The CDR3 consists of 17 residues. From germline, CDR1 is SGHVS and CDR2 FNYEAQ. V lost 3 bases and J 2 bases, leaving 19 bases between the germline ends. Some clones are missing from TCRdb's copy, which holds only in-frame ones; the method was immunoSEQ multiplex PCR. The profile covers some 150,000 clones, with around 84% appearing a single time and 0.8% to 1.2% taken by the ten largest. This chain uses TRBV7-6 with TRBJ1-2, with D possibly matching TRBD1 (6 bases). The source material was peripheral blood. This clonotype was sampled from a man aged 40-49 years with acute or convalescent COVID-19. CDR3 protein: CASSLFSGGLVNYGYTF. CDR3 sequence (DNA): TGTGCCAGCAGCTTGTTCAGCGGGGGCTTAGTCAACTATGGCTACACCTTC.